These T cell receptor beta chains were read from a single sample in a study of cytomegalovirus exposure and HLA in healthy donors. Assay: immunoSEQ multiplex PCR; the TCRdb copy retains only in-frame clones and omits some. The data hold a few hundred thousand clones, with about 90% observed a single time. The sequencing input was PBMCs. These receptors all stem from a man between 18 and 35 years old in good health and CMV-seropositive. CDR3s include the opening cysteine and the closing phenylalanine or tryptophan. Each record gives: V gene, J gene, CDR3 protein.

V: TRBV2; J: TRBJ2-7; CDR3: CASRRREGYEQYF
V: TRBV19; J: TRBJ1-5; CDR3: CASSILGNQPQHF
V: TRBV19; J: TRBJ1-5; CDR3: CASMSEHYSNQPQHF
V: TRBV29-1; J: TRBJ1-1; CDR3: CSVPGQGLGNTEAFF
V: TRBV6-1; J: TRBJ2-7; CDR3: CASSPFGGANEQYF
V: TRBV7-2; J: TRBJ2-5; CDR3: CASSLVPPSGSMETQYF
V: TRBV4-1; J: TRBJ2-7; CDR3: CASSQGQGGTYEQYF
V: TRBV15; J: TRBJ1-5; CDR3: CATSSASSNQPQHF
V: TRBV4-1; J: TRBJ2-2; CDR3: CASSQGLIAGELFF
V: TRBV27; J: TRBJ1-2; CDR3: CATRTGGIYGYTF
V: TRBV27; J: TRBJ2-1; CDR3: CASRSAMGIYNEQFF
V: TRBV6-1; J: TRBJ1-2; CDR3: CASVRTGGYGYTF
V: TRBV7-2; J: TRBJ1-2; CDR3: CASSSLSAGYTF
V: TRBV2; J: TRBJ2-7; CDR3: CASSPGGQEVAGGSYEQYF
V: TRBV20-1; J: TRBJ1-3; CDR3: CSARARNTIYF
V: TRBV13; J: TRBJ2-6; CDR3: CASSLVPGQGISGANVLTF
V: TRBV30; J: TRBJ2-1; CDR3: CAWSGFRGVTYNEQFF
V: TRBV4-1; J: TRBJ2-2; CDR3: CASSRPGLADTGELFF
V: TRBV9; J: TRBJ2-3; CDR3: CASSPREGTDTQYF
V: TRBV2; J: TRBJ2-7; CDR3: CASRTDRGFYEQYF
V: TRBV27; J: TRBJ2-2; CDR3: CASTRTATGELFF
V: TRBV5-6; J: TRBJ2-7; CDR3: CASSLGQGAYEQYF
V: TRBV30; J: TRBJ2-4; CDR3: CAWSPGRENIQYF
V: TRBV7-6; J: TRBJ2-3; CDR3: CASSSLVADTQYF
V: TRBV19; J: TRBJ2-7; CDR3: CASSNLNYEQYF
V: TRBV29-1; J: TRBJ2-7; CDR3: CSVSTGSYEQYF